These 19 T cell receptor beta chains share one sample of origin, sequenced in a study of T cell responses to AZD1222 COVID-19 vaccine. Assay: immunoSEQ multiplex PCR; the TCRdb copy retains only in-frame clones and omits some. Of 120,000 or so clones in the sample, around 92% were seen once. Sample: peripheral blood, taken on day 0 of AZD1222 vaccination. The receptors originated from an adult in good health.

In DNA, the CDR3 is TGTGCCAGCAGGCACAGGGATACGGTGAACACTGAAGCTTTCTTT. The encoded protein is CASRHRDTVNTEAFF. The V call is TRBV2, the J call TRBJ1-1, with D perhaps matching TRBD1 (6 bases). Germline CDR1 and CDR2: SNHLY and FYNNEI. The CDR3 extends over 15 amino acids. Trimming left V 6 bases short and J 0 bases short, with 14 bases between.

The rearrangement links TRBV11-2 to TRBJ2-1; 10 nucleotides match TRBD2. The germline CDR1 and CDR2 sequences are SGHAT and FQNNGV. The CDR3 runs to 15 residues. The trim removed 2 bases at V and 15 bases at J, leaving 13 bases unmatched. The CDR3 sequence: CASSLPPVLAGEPFF. DNA of the CDR3: TGTGCCAGCAGCTTACCCCCGGTTCTAGCGGGAGAACCGTTCTTC.

The chain has TRBV27 and TRBJ2-3; TRBD2 is a possible D gene (7 bases). Between the trimmed V and J ends, which lost 3 bases and 4 bases, there was a span of 17 bases. The CDR3 has 16 residues. In germline, CDR1 is MNHEY, CDR2 SMNVEV (reference sequence). The CDR3: CASSFSGGAPADTQYF. The DNA of the CDR3 is TGTGCCAGCAGTTTTTCGGGGGGCGCCCCGGCAGATACGCAGTATTTT.

The chain couples TRBV27 to TRBJ2-7, with D perhaps TRBD1 or TRBD2 (5 bases each). V was cut by 3 bases and J by 6 bases, with 15 bases left in between. Germline assignment: CDR1 MNHEY and CDR2 SMNVEV (reference sequence). The CDR3 totals 14 residues. The CDR3 nucleotides read TGTGCCAGCAGTTTCCGCAGGGAAGGAGGCGAGCAGTACTTC. As protein: CASSFRREGGEQYF.

The genes are TRBV11-2 and TRBJ2-1, with D tentatively TRBD2 (6 bases). There are 15 residues in the CDR3. The V gene lost 5 bases and the J gene lost 6 bases, with 17 bases spanning the gap. Germline CDR1 reads SGHAT; CDR2 reads FQNNGV. The CDR3 nucleotides are TGTGCCAGCAGCGTCCGACTAGTAAGGAGCAATGAGCAGTTCTTC. This translates into CASSVRLVRSNEQFF.

The chain carries TRBV10-3 and TRBJ2-3, with a possible D match to TRBD2 (5 bases). V lost 0 bases and J 0 bases, leaving 10 bases between the germline ends. The CDR3 is 16 residues long. CDR1 and CDR2 from the germline V gene are ENHRY and SYGVKD. CDR3 in amino acids: CAISESLGSSTDTQYF. DNA of the CDR3: TGTGCCATCAGTGAGTCTTTGGGGAGTAGCACAGATACGCAGTATTTT.

As to this clone: Compared with germline, one end of the junction differs, possibly owing to a read error. The CDR3 nucleotides are TGTGCCAGTACCCCATCCGCGAAAACCGGGGAGCTGTTTTTT. Its protein is CASTPSAKTGELFF. The gene calls are TRBV19 and TRBJ2-2; D gene unclear. The CDR3 sequence is 14 residues long. CDR1 LNHDA and CDR2 SQIVND come from the germline V gene (reference sequence).

The rearrangement uses TRBV27 and TRBJ2-7, with 7 bases aligning to TRBD2. The germline V gene encodes CDR1 MNHEY and CDR2 SMNVEV (reference sequence). J gave up 9 bases and V 5 bases, and 4 bases lay outside the gene matches. The CDR3 consists of 11 residues. CDR3: CASSAGLGQYF. The DNA for the CDR3 is TGTGCCAGCAGTGCCGGACTAGGGCAGTACTTC.

This clone appeared once. CDR3 amino acids: CASSQLAGVWGNEQFF. The CDR3 DNA is TGTGCCAGCAGCCAGCTAGCGGGAGTGTGGGGCAATGAGCAGTTCTTC. This chain connects TRBV7-8 to TRBJ2-1, with TRBD2 matching over 10 bases. The CDR3 runs 16 residues. The germline V gene encodes CDR1 SGHVS and CDR2 FQNEAQ. J gave up 6 bases and V 5 bases, and 10 bases lay outside the gene matches. The entire variable domain, with the rest obtained from reference TRBV7-8 and TRBJ2-1, is as follows: GAGVSQSPRYKVAKRGQDVALRCDPISGHVSLFWYQQALGQGPEFLTYFQNEAQLDKSGLPSDRFFAERPEGSVSTLKIQRTQQEDSAVYLCASSQLAGVWGNEQFFGPGTRLTVL.

Only one count was recorded for this clone. The rearrangement joins TRBV3-1 (or the pseudogene TRBV3-2) to TRBJ1-6; no firm D call. CDR3 length equals 15 residues. Germline V gives CDR1 LGHDT, CDR2 YNNKEL (reference sequence). The ends were cut back, 4 bases at V and 9 bases at J, with 16 bases in the middle. As DNA, the CDR3 is TGTGCCAGCAGCCGCGGGGATGCCGGCTCTTCACCCCTCCACTTT. Protein: CASSRGDAGSSPLHF.

The genes are TRBV20-1 and TRBJ2-7, with D unclear. V gave up 3 bases and J gave up 7 bases, with 10 bases separating them. The germline gives CDR1 DFQATT, CDR2 SNEGSKA (reference sequence). CDR3 length equals 11 residues. CDR3 nucleotide sequence: TGCAGTGCTAGTGAAGTAAATGAGCAGTACTTC. Amino acids: CSASEVNEQYF.

V and J are TRBV9 and TRBJ2-1; D possibly corresponds to TRBD2 (5 bases). The CDR3 extends over 16 amino acids. Germline V CDR1 and CDR2: SGDLS, YYNGEE. Trimming stripped 6 bases from V and 0 bases from J, with 16 bases between. Written as DNA, the CDR3 is TGTGCCAGCACCTTAGAGGGCACAGCCTCCTACAATGAGCAGTTCTTC. It codes for CASTLEGTASYNEQFF.

The J gene is TRBJ2-3, the V gene TRBV19; D not certain. Trimming removed 6 bases from V and 0 bases from J, with 10 bases in between. The germline V gene has CDR1 LNHDA and CDR2 SQIVND (reference sequence). The CDR3 consists of 14 residues. CDR3 residues: CASRTAVSTDTQYF. DNA for the CDR3: TGTGCCAGTAGAACGGCGGTTAGCACAGATACGCAGTATTTT.

V gene TRBV28 combines with J gene TRBJ2-5, with a possible D match to TRBD1 (5 bases). The germline V and J ends were trimmed by 3 bases and 2 bases, with 16 bases remaining between them. The V gene's germline CDR1 is MDHEN and CDR2 SYDVKM. The CDR3 sequence is 16 residues long. CDR3: CASSFFRQRNQETQYF. CDR3 bases: TGTGCCAGCAGTTTTTTCCGACAGCGCAATCAAGAGACCCAGTACTTC.

The table lists this clone with a count of one. The gene calls are TRBV3-1 (or the pseudogene TRBV3-2) and TRBJ2-4; D is undetermined. V was cut by 4 bases and J by 1 base, with 29 bases left in between. This CDR3 spans 21 amino acids. Germline V lookup: CDR1 LGHDT, CDR2 YNNKEL (reference sequence). DNA for the CDR3: TGTGCCAGCAGCCCTCCCGGTACTGGTCCGGGTCCCGAAGGGGCCAAAAACATTCAGTACTTC. Translation gives CASSPPGTGPGPEGAKNIQYF.

The rearrangement joins TRBV2 to TRBJ2-7; 7 bases are shared with TRBD2. After removal of 8 bases from V and 1 base from J, the junction contained 8 bases not matched to a gene. Germline values: CDR1 SNHLY, CDR2 FYNNEI. The CDR3 extends over 14 amino acids. The CDR3 sequence: CASLAGGTSYEQYF. CDR3 nucleotides: TGTGCCAGCTTAGCGGGCGGAACATCCTACGAGCAGTACTTC.

This clone was seen a handful of times. The J gene is TRBJ2-1, the V gene TRBV11-2; 9 bases agree with TRBD2. The germline V gene has CDR1 SGHAT and CDR2 FQNNGV. V lost 1 base and J lost 9; bases outside the gene matches: 4. This CDR3 contains 14 residues. The CDR3 region has the DNA TGTGCCAGCAGCTTAGTAGCTAGCGGGACTGAGCAGTTCTTC. The encoded protein is CASSLVASGTEQFF.

The chain recombines TRBV14 with TRBJ2-1; D is possibly TRBD1 or TRBD2 (5 bases each). Trimming stripped 0 bases from V and 8 bases from J, with 20 bases between. From germline, CDR1 is SGHDN and CDR2 FVKESK. The CDR3 runs to 17 residues. As DNA, the CDR3 is TGTGCCAGCAGCCAAGATTGGAGTCCTGGGGGTGTGGATGAGCAGTTCTTC. It specifies CASSQDWSPGGVDEQFF.

This chain connects TRBV7-3 to TRBJ2-6; 10 positions match TRBD1. CDR1 and CDR2 from the germline V gene are SGHTA and FQGTGA. The CDR3 length is 18 residues. Trimming cost V 5 bases and J 0 bases; bases outside gene matches: 7. In nucleotides, the CDR3 is TGTGCCAGCAGCCGGACGACAGGGGGCAGCTCTGGGGCCAACGTCCTGACTTTC. This encodes CASSRTTGGSSGANVLTF.